The clone carrying this T cell receptor (beta chain) was seen just once. These data belong to a study of cytomegalovirus exposure and HLA in healthy donors. Assay used: immunoSEQ multiplex PCR; TCRdb lists only in-frame clones, some missing. Of about 110,000 clones detected, 88% appear once; the ten largest clones hold about 2%. This CDR3 has 19 residues. The germline V gene has CDR1 SGHNT and CDR2 YYREEE (reference sequence). The V gene lost 0 bases and the J gene lost 3 bases, with 22 bases spanning the gap. This chain links TRBV5-4 with TRBJ1-3; unclear D gene. The material sequenced was PBMCs. This sequence originates from a woman between 18 and 29 years old in good health and CMV-seronegative. CDR3 loop: CASSLGPTFDIKDGNTIYF. The CDR3 region has the DNA TGTGCCAGCAGCTTGGGGCCTACATTCGACATAAAAGATGGAAACACCATATATTTT.